The present T cell receptor (beta chain) was sequenced within a study of T cell repertoires in cytomegalovirus infection. Study-level background: From public TCR beta signatures came an indication of both CMV infection and matching HLA type.

TCRdb fed the reads into MiXCR, producing one record per CDR3 protein. The sample has roughly 280,000 distinct CDR3 sequences, 22% seen once. On this clonotype: Its target is unknown.

Study observations and caveats: Carriage of CMV together with the relevant HLA was identifiable through cumulative public TCR beta family frequency. CMV-specific TCR beta clonotypes restricted by HLA-C were the ones dominating the ex vivo response.

The specimen was cultured PBMCs, collected from culture after CMV antigen stimulation. The sequence was collected from a human donor in good health (CMV status not recorded). Some clones in this sample may be carry-over from other donors' samples.

The CDR3 DNA is TGCGCCAGCAGCCAAGTGCCTAGCGGGGGCCTTGCTACGCAGTATTTT. Translation: CASSQVPSGGLATQYF. V usage is TRBV4-3 and J usage is TRBJ2-3; 10 bases map to TRBD2. CDR3 size: 16 residues. CDR1 and CDR2 from the germline V gene are LGHNA and YSLEER. V was pared by 1 base and J by 8 bases, with 9 bases of the junction left unmatched.